What follows are 27 T cell receptor beta chains derived from one specimen sequenced in a study of shared clonotypes between healthy human individuals. Using immunoSEQ multiplex PCR, the repertoire was profiled, and TCRdb retains in-frame clones only, with some absent. The repertoire includes about 320,000 clones, around 90% of them detected once, and about 16% sits in the top ten. Input material: memory CD8+ T cells sorted from blood. Specified subset: CD45RO+ cells pooled with CCR7-negative TemRA cells. These receptors came from a man aged 18 to 30 in good health.

The chain links TRBV29-1 to TRBJ1-2; D perhaps matches TRBD1 (6 bases). CDR3 size: 14 residues. The V and J ends lost 1 base and 1 base respectively, with 10 bases between them. The germline V gene has CDR1 SQVTM and CDR2 ANQGSEA. For the CDR3, the DNA is TGCAGCGTTGAAGGCCAGGACAGTAACTATGGCTACACCTTC. It yields the protein CSVEGQDSNYGYTF.

The chain has TRBV27 and TRBJ2-1; a possible D gene is TRBD2 (6 bases). Trimming took off 2 bases at V and 0 bases at J, with 11 bases between the two ends. The length of the CDR3 is 16 residues. Germline assignment: CDR1 MNHEY and CDR2 SMNVEV (reference sequence). The CDR3, as DNA: TGTGCCAGCAGTTTACGGCAGGGACTCTCCTACAATGAGCAGTTCTTC. It yields the protein CASSLRQGLSYNEQFF.

The V call is TRBV4-1, the J call TRBJ2-3; 14 positions match TRBD2. Germline trimming cut 2 bases from V and 14 bases from J; bases unmatched to any gene: 15. This CDR3 is 17 amino acids long. Germline V CDR1 and CDR2: MGHRA, YSYEKL. The CDR3 is CASSQLAGTSGGAGPYF. The CDR3, as DNA: TGCGCCAGCAGCCAACTGGCCGGGACTAGCGGGGGAGCGGGTCCGTATTTT.

The rearrangement joins TRBV11-3 to TRBJ2-3; D is ambiguous. Germline V lookup: CDR1 SGHNT, CDR2 YENEEA. This CDR3 region has 13 residues. Trimming removed 0 bases from V and 5 bases from J, with 6 bases in between. For the CDR3, the DNA is TGTGCCAGCAGCTTAGATTCGAGAGATACGCAGTATTTT. Its protein is CASSLDSRDTQYF.

The rearrangement uses TRBV6-6 and TRBJ1-5; D is unresolved. Germline loops: CDR1 MNHNY, CDR2 SVGAGI (reference sequence). The CDR3 loop spans 11 amino acids. V gave up 10 bases and J gave up 5 bases, with 9 bases separating them. The CDR3 nucleotides read TGTGCCACCGGGATCGATCAGCCCCAGCATTTT. This codes for CATGIDQPQHF.

This sequence joins TRBV7-9 and TRBJ2-7, with 10 positions matching TRBD2. Germline CDR1 SEHNR, CDR2 FQNEAQ (reference sequence). V lost 11 bases, J lost 0 bases, and 7 bases stayed unmatched. The CDR3 sequence is 14 residues long. The CDR3, as DNA: TGTGCCGGCGAGCGGGAGGGCTTCTCCTACGAGCAGTACTTC. Translated, it gives CAGEREGFSYEQYF. The variable domain in full, with the rest retrieved from reference TRBV7-9 and TRBJ2-7, is DTGVSQNPRHKITKRGQNVTFRCDPISEHNRLYWYRQTLGQGPEFLTYFQNEAQLEKSRLLSDRFSAERPKGSFSTLEIQRTEQGDSAMYLCAGEREGFSYEQYFGPGTRLTVT.

The V gene is TRBV5-1, the J gene TRBJ2-2; 7 nucleotides match TRBD1. The CDR3 loop spans 14 amino acids. Germline V lookup: CDR1 SGHRS, CDR2 YFSETQ. The V and J ends lost 1 base and 5 bases, in that order; junction bases with no gene match: 2. The CDR3: CASSLNRGTGELFF. The CDR3 DNA reads TGCGCCAGCAGCTTGAACAGGGGAACCGGGGAGCTGTTTTTT.

The V call is TRBV6-5, the J call TRBJ2-3; perhaps TRBD1 as D (6 bases). Germline loops: CDR1 MNHEY, CDR2 SVGAGI. The CDR3 runs to 15 residues. Trimming left V 2 bases short and J 4 bases short, with 13 bases between. CDR3 nucleotide sequence: TGTGCCAGCAGTTACCACAAGGACAGTCCAGATACGCAGTATTTT. Protein sequence: CASSYHKDSPDTQYF.

In its sample, this clone was seen once. This sequence joins TRBV30 and TRBJ2-7; 8 bases fit TRBD2. The CDR3 consists of 17 residues. J was trimmed by 0 bases and V by 1 base; bases with no gene match: 11. Germline V gene data show CDR1 as GTSNPN and CDR2 as SVGIG (reference sequence). The CDR3 bases are TGTGCCTGGAGTGCAGTAGGGAGCGGGGGCAGCTCCTACGAGCAGTACTTC. Translation: CAWSAVGSGGSSYEQYF. Complete variable domain (other parts from reference TRBV30 and TRBJ2-7): SQTIHQWPATLVQPVGSPLSLECTVEGTSNPNLYWYRQAAGRGLQLLFYSVGIGQISSEVPQNLSASRPQDRQFILSSKKLLLSDSGFYLCAWSAVGSGGSSYEQYFGPGTRLTVT.

This chain connects TRBV27 to TRBJ2-7; D gene ambiguous. Trimming removed 3 bases from V and 4 bases from J, with 13 bases in between. Germline CDR1 and CDR2: MNHEY and SMNVEV (reference sequence). This CDR3 has 14 amino acids. The CDR3 DNA reads as TGTGCCAGCAGTTTGGGCCCCGGAGCGTACGAGCAGTACTTC. Protein product: CASSLGPGAYEQYF.

V and J are TRBV2 and TRBJ2-7; TRBD2 matches at 7 bases. The V segment lost 5 bases and the J segment 5 bases; nucleotides outside the gene matches: 9. CDR3 size: 14 residues. Germline values: CDR1 SNHLY, CDR2 FYNNEI. CDR3 sequence (DNA): TGTGCCAGCAGTCAACTAGCGCCCATGGACGAGCAGTACTTC. Translated: CASSQLAPMDEQYF. Filled out from reference TRBV2 and TRBJ2-7, the complete variable domain reads EPEVTQTPSHQVTQMGQEVILRCVPISNHLYFYWYRQILGQKVEFLVSFYNNEISEKSEIFDDQFSVERPDGSNFTLKIRSTKLEDSAMYFCASSQLAPMDEQYFGPGTRLTVT.

The table lists this clone with many counts. The chain has TRBV6-5 and TRBJ1-1, with D possibly matching TRBD1 (6 bases). Germline V gene sequence: CDR1 MNHEY, CDR2 SVGAGI. The CDR3 is 14 residues long. The germline V and J ends were trimmed by 2 bases and 7 bases, with 14 bases remaining between them. The CDR3 region is CASSYGGGDGEAFF. CDR3 in DNA: TGTGCCAGCAGTTACGGAGGGGGTGATGGTGAAGCTTTCTTT.

The chain uses TRBV7-8 and TRBJ1-6; tentatively, D is TRBD1 (6 bases). Trimming stripped 2 bases from V and 6 bases from J, with 8 bases between. The CDR3 contains 14 residues. From germline, CDR1 is SGHVS and CDR2 FQNEAQ. Written as DNA, the CDR3 is TGTGCCAGCAGCTTACGGGACACTAATTCACCCCTCCACTTT. Translated, it gives CASSLRDTNSPLHF.

The genes are TRBV2 and TRBJ2-2; no clear D gene. The CDR3 runs to 13 residues. The germline V gene encodes CDR1 SNHLY and CDR2 FYNNEI. V was pared by 3 bases and J by 8 bases, with 10 bases between. The CDR3 DNA sequence: TGTGCCAGCAGTGACGGTCCAACTGGGGAGCTGTTTTTT. Translating gives CASSDGPTGELFF.

The rearrangement links TRBV7-9 to TRBJ2-7, with D possibly TRBD1 on 7 matching bases. V lost 3 bases and J lost 3, with 15 bases in between. Germline V lookup: CDR1 SEHNR, CDR2 FQNEAQ (reference sequence). The length of the CDR3 is 15 residues. CDR3 sequence: CASSFSGGGRYEQYF. Here the CDR3 DNA reads TGTGCCAGCAGCTTCTCAGGGGGAGGTCGCTACGAGCAGTACTTC. Variable domain in full (rest from reference TRBV7-9 and TRBJ2-7): DTGVSQNPRHKITKRGQNVTFRCDPISEHNRLYWYRQTLGQGPEFLTYFQNEAQLEKSRLLSDRFSAERPKGSFSTLEIQRTEQGDSAMYLCASSFSGGGRYEQYFGPGTRLTVT.

The chain couples TRBV6-1 to TRBJ1-5; D not resolved. The CDR3 runs 12 residues. The ends were cut back, 2 bases at V and 8 bases at J, with 7 bases in the middle. CDR1 is MNHNS, CDR2 SASEGT, per germline. In DNA form, the CDR3 reads TGTGCCAGCAGTGAAAGGTGGGAGCCCCAGCATTTT. It specifies CASSERWEPQHF.

This sequence joins TRBV13 and TRBJ2-3, with D uncertain. The CDR3 runs to 14 residues. Trimming pared 1 base from V and 0 bases from J, leaving 5 bases between. Germline lookup yields CDR1 PRHDT and CDR2 FYEKMQ (reference sequence). CDR3 DNA sequence: TGTGCCAGCAGCTTAGCGGGTAGCACAGATACGCAGTATTTT. It encodes CASSLAGSTDTQYF. Combining the CDR3 with reference TRBV13 and TRBJ2-3 gives the whole variable domain AAGVIQSPRHLIKEKRETATLKCYPIPRHDTVYWYQQGPGQDPQFLISFYEKMQSDKGSIPDRFSAQQFSDYHSELNMSSLELGDSALYFCASSLAGSTDTQYFGPGTRLTVL.

The CDR3 region has the DNA TGTGCCAGCAGCTTAGGGGCGGGACCACCGAACACTGAAGCTTTCTTT. Amino acid sequence: CASSLGAGPPNTEAFF. The V gene is TRBV11-2, the J gene TRBJ1-1; possible D gene TRBD1, 5 bases. Germline loops: CDR1 SGHAT, CDR2 FQNNGV. The CDR3 contains 16 residues. The V and J ends lost 1 base and 1 base respectively, with 13 bases between them.

The rearrangement uses TRBV2 and TRBJ1-5, with D possibly TRBD1 on 6 matching bases. Germline CDR1 reads SNHLY; CDR2 reads FYNNEI. V shed 6 bases and J shed 3 bases, with 12 bases lying between them. The CDR3 is 14 amino acids. CDR3 sequence: CASRSTGINQPQHF. The CDR3 bases are TGTGCCAGCAGGTCCACAGGGATCAATCAGCCCCAGCATTTT.

The rearrangement joins TRBV30 to TRBJ2-6; TRBD1 agrees at 7 bases. CDR1 GTSNPN and CDR2 SVGIG come from the germline V gene (reference sequence). V gave up 5 bases and J gave up 4 bases; unmatched junction bases: 5. CDR3 length: 14 residues. CDR3 nucleotides: TGTGCCTGGGAGGGGGCAGGCGGGGCCAACGTCCTGACTTTC. Its protein product is CAWEGAGGANVLTF.

As regards this clone: The sample contains more than one DNA sequence encoding this CDR3. This chain joins TRBV27 and TRBJ2-7; D might be TRBD1 or TRBD2, each matching 5 bases. CDR3 size: 11 residues. Per germline, CDR1 MNHEY and CDR2 SMNVEV (reference sequence). The V end lost 8 bases, the J end lost 3 bases, and 8 bases lay between the germline ends. The CDR3 region is CASWDGYEQYF. CDR3 in DNA: TGTGCCAGCTGGGACGGCTACGAGCAGTACTTC.

The V call is TRBV29-1, the J call TRBJ2-7; TRBD1 or TRBD2 may be the D gene (6 bases each). CDR1 SQVTM and CDR2 ANQGSEA come from the germline V gene. This CDR3 is 15 amino acids long. Trimming removed 0 bases at V and 4 bases at J, with 16 bases between. The CDR3 DNA is TGCAGCGTTGAAGAAACAGAACAGGGACTTTACGAGCAGTACTTC. Translating gives CSVEETEQGLYEQYF.

V and J are TRBV6-4 and TRBJ2-1; 8 nucleotides line up with TRBD2. The germline V gene encodes CDR1 MRHNA and CDR2 SNTAGT. This CDR3 has 13 residues. V was pared by 6 bases and J by 9 bases, with 7 bases of the junction left unmatched. In nucleotides, the CDR3 is TGTGCCAGCAGAGCGGGAGAAGCCGGTGAGCAGTTCTTC. Its protein product is CASRAGEAGEQFF.

This chain uses TRBV15 with TRBJ2-7, with D tentatively TRBD2 (5 bases). V gave up 0 bases and J gave up 0 bases, with 15 bases separating them. CDR3 length equals 17 residues. From germline, CDR1 is LNHNV and CDR2 YYDKDF (reference sequence). The chain's CDR3 is CATSRDPSAEFSYEQYF. CDR3 DNA: TGTGCCACCAGCAGAGACCCGTCAGCGGAATTCTCCTACGAGCAGTACTTC.

The chain is built from TRBV11-2 and TRBJ2-2; D is undetermined. Germline assignment: CDR1 SGHAT and CDR2 FQNNGV. This CDR3 contains 12 residues. With 6 bases removed from V and 2 bases from J, the gap between germline ends came to 4 bases. The CDR3 DNA is TGTGCCAGCAGGGTAAACACCGGGGAGCTGTTTTTT. This translates into CASRVNTGELFF.

The rearrangement uses TRBV13 and TRBJ2-7; D is perhaps TRBD1 (5 bases). Germline V lookup: CDR1 PRHDT, CDR2 FYEKMQ (reference sequence). The CDR3 loop spans 14 amino acids. Between the trimmed V and J ends, which lost 2 bases and 2 bases, there was a span of 10 bases. This chain's CDR3 is CASSLQGTTYEQYF. In DNA, the CDR3 is TGTGCCAGCAGCTTACAGGGAACTACCTACGAGCAGTACTTC.

The chain recombines TRBV29-1 with TRBJ2-1, with D uncertain. The CDR3 totals 13 residues. With 4 bases removed from V and 4 bases from J, the gap between germline ends came to 11 bases. Germline assignment: CDR1 SQVTM and CDR2 ANQGSEA. The CDR3 loop reads CSVVRVSYNEQFF. As DNA, the CDR3 is TGCAGCGTTGTCCGGGTATCGTACAATGAGCAGTTCTTC.